This record concerns one T cell receptor (beta chain) sequence. Its specificity is not known. The data stem from a study of blood T cells in healthy people across ages. Study-wide context: For every two T cells, template switching captured about one barcoded beta molecule.

Isolated per sample were at least 6.5 million PBMCs. The second PCR ran roughly 7 to 12 cycles with a sample-barcoded 5' primer and J-beta primers. TCRdb fed the 5' RACE reads into MiXCR, producing one record per CDR3 protein. This sample has roughly 1,500,000 distinct CDR3 sequences, with about 32% found just once. V was pared by 3 bases and J by 5 bases, with 3 bases between. The CDR3 loop spans 11 amino acids. Germline V lookup: CDR1 SGDLS, CDR2 YYNGEE. Whole-study findings and limits: Aged donors had fewer naive CD4+ cells and lower diversity than long-lived donors.

The specimen sequenced was blood. This rearrangement joins TRBV9 to TRBJ2-1; D gene ambiguous. This TCR was recovered from a woman in her twenties or thirties in good health. The CDR3 nucleotides are TGTGCCAGCAGCGCTCACAATGAGCAGTTCTTC. It is translated as CASSAHNEQFF.